This TCR beta chain was sequenced during a study of monozygotic twins with inflammatory bowel disease. About this clonotype: What it binds is unknown.

Whole-study results and caveats: Among twins, concordant and discordant pairs did not differ in repertoire similarity, possibly from limited power.

Total RNA amounting to 3,500 to 4,500 ng went into each TCR library. Reanalyzing the 5' RACE reads, TCRdb keeps one entry per CDR3 protein, without DNA. The table lists more than 100,000 distinct CDR3 sequences. The receptor's source is a human donor with ulcerative colitis or Crohn's disease, or a healthy co-twin of an affected twin (not recorded which). Sequencing was done on a sample of blood.

The CDR3 protein is CASSLVGGGWADTQYF. V usage is TRBV27 and J usage is TRBJ2-3; absent DNA, TCRdb's TRBD2 call cannot be checked. Germline values: CDR1 MNHEY, CDR2 SMNVEV (reference sequence). The CDR3 loop spans 16 amino acids.